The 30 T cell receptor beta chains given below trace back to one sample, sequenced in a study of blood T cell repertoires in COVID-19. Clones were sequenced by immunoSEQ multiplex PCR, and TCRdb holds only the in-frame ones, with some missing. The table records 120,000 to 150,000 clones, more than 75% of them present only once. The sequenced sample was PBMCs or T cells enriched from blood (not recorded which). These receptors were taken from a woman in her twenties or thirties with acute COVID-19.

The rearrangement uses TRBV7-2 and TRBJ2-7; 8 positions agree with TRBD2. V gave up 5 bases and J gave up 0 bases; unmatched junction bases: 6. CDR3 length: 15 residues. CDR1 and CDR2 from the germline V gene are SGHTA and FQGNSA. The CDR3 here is CASSPSGSASYEQYF. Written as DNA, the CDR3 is TGTGCCAGCAGCCCAAGCGGGAGCGCCTCCTACGAGCAGTACTTC.

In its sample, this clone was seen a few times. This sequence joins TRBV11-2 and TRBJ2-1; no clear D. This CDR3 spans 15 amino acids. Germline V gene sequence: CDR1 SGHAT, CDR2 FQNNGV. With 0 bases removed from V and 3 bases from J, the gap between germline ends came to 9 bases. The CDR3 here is CASSLDPSSYNEQFF. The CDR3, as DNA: TGTGCCAGCAGCTTAGATCCCTCCAGCTACAATGAGCAGTTCTTC.

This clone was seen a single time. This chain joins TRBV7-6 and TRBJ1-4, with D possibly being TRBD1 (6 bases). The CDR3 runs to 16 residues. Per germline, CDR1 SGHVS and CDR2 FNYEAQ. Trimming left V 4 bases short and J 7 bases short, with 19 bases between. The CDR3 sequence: CASSYSQGRGVEKLFF. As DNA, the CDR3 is TGTGCCAGCAGCTACTCACAGGGTCGAGGGGTTGAAAAACTGTTTTTT.

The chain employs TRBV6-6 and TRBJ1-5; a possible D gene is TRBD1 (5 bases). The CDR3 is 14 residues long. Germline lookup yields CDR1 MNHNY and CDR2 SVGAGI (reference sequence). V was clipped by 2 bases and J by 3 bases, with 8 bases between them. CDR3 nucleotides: TGTGCCAGCAGTTACAGGGGTTCCAATCAGCCCCAGCATTTT. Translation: CASSYRGSNQPQHF.

The CDR3 coding sequence is TGTGCCAGCAGTGTAAACTTCTCTGGAAACACCATATATTTT. This translates into CASSVNFSGNTIYF. J is TRBJ1-3 and V is TRBV2; no clear D. The V end lost 4 bases, the J end lost 0 bases, and 7 bases lay between the germline ends. This CDR3 comprises 14 residues. The germline CDR1 and CDR2 sequences are SNHLY and FYNNEI.

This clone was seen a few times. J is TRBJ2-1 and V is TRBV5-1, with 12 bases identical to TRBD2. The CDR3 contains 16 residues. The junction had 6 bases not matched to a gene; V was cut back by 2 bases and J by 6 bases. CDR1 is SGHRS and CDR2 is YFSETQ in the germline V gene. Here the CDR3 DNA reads TGCGCCAGCAGCTTCCCGACTAGCGGGAGTTTCAATGAGCAGTTCTTC. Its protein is CASSFPTSGSFNEQFF.

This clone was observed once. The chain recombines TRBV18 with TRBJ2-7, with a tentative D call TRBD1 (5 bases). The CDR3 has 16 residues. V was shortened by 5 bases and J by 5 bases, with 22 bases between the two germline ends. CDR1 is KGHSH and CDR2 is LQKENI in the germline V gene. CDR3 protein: CASSSRNTGSVHEQYF. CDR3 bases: TGTGCCAGCTCATCCCGAAATACAGGATCAGTACACGAGCAGTACTTC.

The CDR3 reads CASSRDYTDTQYF. CDR3 sequence (DNA): TGTGCCAGCAGCCGGGACTACACAGATACGCAGTATTTT. The J gene is TRBJ2-3, the V gene TRBV7-2, with 7 bases aligning to TRBD2. From germline, CDR1 is SGHTA and CDR2 FQGNSA. The ends lost 5 bases at V and 2 bases at J; junction bases unmatched: 1. The CDR3 is 13 residues long.

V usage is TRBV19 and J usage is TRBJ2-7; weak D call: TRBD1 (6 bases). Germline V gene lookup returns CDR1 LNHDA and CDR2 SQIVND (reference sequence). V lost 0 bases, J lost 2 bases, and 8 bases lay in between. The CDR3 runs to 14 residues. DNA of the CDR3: TGTGCCAGTAGTATAGATGCAGGGGCCTACGAGCAGTACTTC. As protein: CASSIDAGAYEQYF.

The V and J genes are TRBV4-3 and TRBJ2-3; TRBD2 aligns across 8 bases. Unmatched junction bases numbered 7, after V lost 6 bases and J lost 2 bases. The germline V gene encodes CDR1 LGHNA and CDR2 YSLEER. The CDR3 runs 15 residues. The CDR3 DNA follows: TGCGCCAGCAGTGCTAGCGGGCGCAACACAGATACGCAGTATTTT. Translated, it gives CASSASGRNTDTQYF.

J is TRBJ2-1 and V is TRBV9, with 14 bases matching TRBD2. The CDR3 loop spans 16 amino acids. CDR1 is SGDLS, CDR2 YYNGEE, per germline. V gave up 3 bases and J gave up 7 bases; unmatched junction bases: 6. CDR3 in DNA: TGTGCCAGCAGCGCAACCGGGACTAGCGGGAGTAATGAGCAGTTCTTC. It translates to CASSATGTSGSNEQFF.

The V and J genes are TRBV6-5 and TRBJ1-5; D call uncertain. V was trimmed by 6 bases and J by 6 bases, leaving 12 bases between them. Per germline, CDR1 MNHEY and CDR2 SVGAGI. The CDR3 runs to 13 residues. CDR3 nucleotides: TGTGCCAGCAGCGGTGATTTCTTTCAGCCCCAGCATTTT. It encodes CASSGDFFQPQHF.

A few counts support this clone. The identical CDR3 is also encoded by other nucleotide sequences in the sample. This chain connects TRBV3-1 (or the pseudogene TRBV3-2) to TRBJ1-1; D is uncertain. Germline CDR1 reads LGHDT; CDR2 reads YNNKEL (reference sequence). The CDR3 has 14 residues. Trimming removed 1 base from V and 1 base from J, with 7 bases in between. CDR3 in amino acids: CASSQGQANTEAFF. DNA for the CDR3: TGTGCCAGCAGCCAAGGGCAGGCGAACACTGAAGCTTTCTTT.

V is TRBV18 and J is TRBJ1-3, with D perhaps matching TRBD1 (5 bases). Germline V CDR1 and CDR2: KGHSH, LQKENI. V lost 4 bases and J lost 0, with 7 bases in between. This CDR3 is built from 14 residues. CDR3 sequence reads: CASSRQGSGNTIYF. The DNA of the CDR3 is TGTGCCAGCTCACGTCAGGGCTCTGGAAACACCATATATTTT.

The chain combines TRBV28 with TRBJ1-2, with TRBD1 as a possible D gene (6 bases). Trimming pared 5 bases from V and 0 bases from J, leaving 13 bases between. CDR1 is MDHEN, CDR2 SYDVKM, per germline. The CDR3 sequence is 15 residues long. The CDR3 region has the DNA TGTGCCAGCAGTGCGCAGGGGATAGCTAACTATGGCTACACCTTC. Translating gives CASSAQGIANYGYTF.

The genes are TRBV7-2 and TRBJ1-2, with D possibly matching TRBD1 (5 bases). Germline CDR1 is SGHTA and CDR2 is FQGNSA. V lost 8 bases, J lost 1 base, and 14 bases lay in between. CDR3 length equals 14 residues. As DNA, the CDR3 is TGTGCCAGCCGATCGCGGGGGTATAACTATGGCTACACCTTC. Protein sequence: CASRSRGYNYGYTF.

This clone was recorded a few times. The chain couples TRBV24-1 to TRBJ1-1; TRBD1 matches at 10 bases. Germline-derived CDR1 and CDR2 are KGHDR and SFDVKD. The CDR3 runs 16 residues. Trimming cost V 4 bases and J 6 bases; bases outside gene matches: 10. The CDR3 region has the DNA TGTGCCACCAGTGACTCCGGGACAGGGGAGGTAGCTGAAGCTTTCTTT. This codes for CATSDSGTGEVAEAFF.

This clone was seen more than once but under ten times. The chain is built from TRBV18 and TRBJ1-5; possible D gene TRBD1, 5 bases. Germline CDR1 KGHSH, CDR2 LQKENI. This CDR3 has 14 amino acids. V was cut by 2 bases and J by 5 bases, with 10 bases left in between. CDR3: CASSPSGGDQPQHF. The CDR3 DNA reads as TGTGCCAGCTCACCATCGGGGGGAGATCAGCCCCAGCATTTT.

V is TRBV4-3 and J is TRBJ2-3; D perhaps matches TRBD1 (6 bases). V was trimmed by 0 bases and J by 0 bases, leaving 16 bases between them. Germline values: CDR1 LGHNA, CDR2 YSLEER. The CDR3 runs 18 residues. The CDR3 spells CASSQDVRGTASTDTQYF. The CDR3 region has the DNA TGCGCCAGCAGCCAAGATGTGAGGGGGACCGCTAGCACAGATACGCAGTATTTT.

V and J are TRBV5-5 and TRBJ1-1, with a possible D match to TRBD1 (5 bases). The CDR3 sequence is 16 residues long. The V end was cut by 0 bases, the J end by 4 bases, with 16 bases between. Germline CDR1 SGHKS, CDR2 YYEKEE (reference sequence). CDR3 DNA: TGTGCCAGCAGCTTGGCCCGTTTGCAGCAGGGCACTGAAGCTTTCTTT. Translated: CASSLARLQQGTEAFF.

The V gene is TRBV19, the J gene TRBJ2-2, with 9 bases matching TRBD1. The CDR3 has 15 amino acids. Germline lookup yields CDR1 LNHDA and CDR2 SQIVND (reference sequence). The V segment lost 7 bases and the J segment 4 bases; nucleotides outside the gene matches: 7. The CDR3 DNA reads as TGTGCCAGTACCTTACAGGGGGCCGGCACCGGGGAGCTGTTTTTT. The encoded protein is CASTLQGAGTGELFF. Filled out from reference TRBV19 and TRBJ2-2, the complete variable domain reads DGGITQSPKYLFRKEGQNVTLSCEQNLNHDAMYWYRQDPGQGLRLIYYSQIVNDFQKGDIAEGYSVSREKKESFPLTVTSAQKNPTAFYLCASTLQGAGTGELFFGEGSRLTVL.

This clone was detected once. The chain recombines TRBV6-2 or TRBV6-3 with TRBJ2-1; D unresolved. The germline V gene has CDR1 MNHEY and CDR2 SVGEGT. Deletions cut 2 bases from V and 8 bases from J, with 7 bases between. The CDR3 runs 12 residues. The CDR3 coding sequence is TGTGCCAGCAGTTACCTTAGAGATGAGCAGTTCTTC. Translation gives CASSYLRDEQFF.

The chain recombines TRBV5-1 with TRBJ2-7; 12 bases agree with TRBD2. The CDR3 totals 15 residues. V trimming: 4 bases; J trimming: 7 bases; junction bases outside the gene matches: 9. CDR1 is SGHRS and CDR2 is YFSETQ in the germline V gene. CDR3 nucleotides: TGCGCCAGCAGCCAAAGACTAGCGGGAGCTGATGAGCAGTACTTC. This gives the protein CASSQRLAGADEQYF.

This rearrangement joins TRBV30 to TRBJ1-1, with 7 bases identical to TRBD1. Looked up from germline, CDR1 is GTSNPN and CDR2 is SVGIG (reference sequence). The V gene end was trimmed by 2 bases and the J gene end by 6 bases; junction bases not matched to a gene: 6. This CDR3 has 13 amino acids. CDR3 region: CAWSLKGGSEAFF. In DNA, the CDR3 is TGTGCCTGGAGTCTTAAAGGGGGCTCTGAAGCTTTCTTT.

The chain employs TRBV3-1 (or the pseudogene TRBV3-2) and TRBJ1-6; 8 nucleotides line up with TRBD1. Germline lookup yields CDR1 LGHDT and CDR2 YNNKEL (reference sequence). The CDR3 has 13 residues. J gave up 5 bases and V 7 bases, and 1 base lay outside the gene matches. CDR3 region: CASTGQDNSPLHF. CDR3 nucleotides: TGTGCCAGCACGGGACAGGATAATTCACCCCTCCACTTT.

The CDR3 DNA reads TGTGCCAGCAGCTTAGAATTTCGGGATTCACCCCTCCACTTT. Its protein is CASSLEFRDSPLHF. The chain combines TRBV7-8 with TRBJ1-6; D is uncertain. Trimming took 1 base from V and 8 from J, leaving 9 bases between them. CDR3 length: 14 amino acids. The germline V gene encodes CDR1 SGHVS and CDR2 FQNEAQ.

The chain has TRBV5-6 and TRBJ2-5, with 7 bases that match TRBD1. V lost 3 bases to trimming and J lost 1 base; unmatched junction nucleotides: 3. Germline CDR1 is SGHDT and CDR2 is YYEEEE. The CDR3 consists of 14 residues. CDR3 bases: TGTGCCAGCAGCTACGACAGGGCCCAAGAGACCCAGTACTTC. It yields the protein CASSYDRAQETQYF. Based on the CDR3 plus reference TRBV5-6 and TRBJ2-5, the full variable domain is DAGVTQSPTHLIKTRGQQVTLRCSPKSGHDTVSWYQQALGQGPQFIFQYYEEEERQRGNFPDRFSGHQFPNYSSELNVNALLLGDSALYLCASSYDRAQETQYFGPGTRLLVL.

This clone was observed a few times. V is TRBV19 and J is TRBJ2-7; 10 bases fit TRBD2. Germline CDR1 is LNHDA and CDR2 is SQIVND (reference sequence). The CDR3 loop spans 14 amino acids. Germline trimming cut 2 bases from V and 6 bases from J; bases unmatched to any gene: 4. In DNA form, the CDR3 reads TGTGCCAGTAGTATATACCCTAGCGGGAGCGAGCAGTACTTC. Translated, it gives CASSIYPSGSEQYF.

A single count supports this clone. CDR3 protein: CASRDSGRDEGNEQFF. The CDR3, as DNA: TGCGCCAGCAGAGATAGCGGGAGAGACGAAGGTAATGAGCAGTTCTTC. The V call is TRBV4-3, the J call TRBJ2-1; 9 bases match TRBD2. The CDR3 is 16 amino acids. Germline V gives CDR1 LGHNA, CDR2 YSLEER. V was pared by 6 bases and J by 7 bases, with 13 bases of the junction left unmatched.

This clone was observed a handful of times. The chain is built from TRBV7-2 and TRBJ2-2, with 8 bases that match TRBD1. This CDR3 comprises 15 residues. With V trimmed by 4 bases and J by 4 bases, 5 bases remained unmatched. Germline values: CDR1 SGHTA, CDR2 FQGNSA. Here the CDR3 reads CASSWGQVGTGELFF. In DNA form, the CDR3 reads TGTGCCAGCAGCTGGGGACAGGTGGGCACCGGGGAGCTGTTTTTT.